This passage covers 24 T cell receptor beta chains from one sample sequenced in a study of PD-L1 blockade in urothelial cancer. Some clones are missing from TCRdb's copy, which holds only in-frame ones; the method was immunoSEQ multiplex PCR. The profile shows 30,000 to 45,000 clones, around 90% of them singletons. Sequencing used PBMCs, obtained around atezolizumab (anti-PD-L1) treatment. These receptors all come from a man aged 65-85 years with urothelial cancer.

The chain joins TRBV19 to TRBJ2-1; D is uncertain. The length of the CDR3 is 16 residues. Per germline, CDR1 LNHDA and CDR2 SQIVND (reference sequence). The V end lost 0 bases, the J end lost 6 bases, and 15 bases lay between the germline ends. The CDR3: CASSIETARSGNEQFF. The CDR3 DNA reads TGTGCCAGTAGTATAGAAACCGCCAGGTCTGGCAATGAGCAGTTCTTC.

This chain links TRBV7-6 with TRBJ2-2, with TRBD1 identical over 8 bases. The length of the CDR3 is 15 residues. Germline V gene lookup returns CDR1 SGHVS and CDR2 FNYEAQ. Germline trimming cut 3 bases from V and 3 bases from J; bases unmatched to any gene: 3. DNA for the CDR3: TGTGCCAGCAGCTTGACAGGGGCGGACACCGGGGAGCTGTTTTTT. Translated, it gives CASSLTGADTGELFF.

The V and J genes are TRBV28 and TRBJ2-7, with TRBD1 identical over 10 bases. The CDR3 has 15 residues. Per the germline V gene, CDR1 is MDHEN and CDR2 is SYDVKM. V was clipped by 6 bases and J by 6 bases; unmatched bases: 11. The DNA of the CDR3 is TGTGCCAGCAGCAGGGACAGGGGAAGTTACCGCGAGCAGTACTTC. Translating it yields CASSRDRGSYREQYF.

For the CDR3, the DNA is TGTGCCAGTAGTGGGGGACAGAACACCGGGGAGCTGTTTTTT. Translated: CASSGGQNTGELFF. The rearrangement uses TRBV19 and TRBJ2-2; possibly TRBD1 for D (6 bases). Looked up from germline, CDR1 is LNHDA and CDR2 is SQIVND (reference sequence). The CDR3 covers 14 residues. V lost 5 bases, J lost 1 base, and 8 bases lay in between. Full variable domain (remainder filled in from reference TRBV19 and TRBJ2-2): DGGITQSPKYLFRKEGQNVTLSCEQNLNHDAMYWYRQDPGQGLRLIYYSQIVNDFQKGDIAEGYSVSREKKESFPLTVTSAQKNPTAFYLCASSGGQNTGELFFGEGSRLTVL.

V is TRBV9 and J is TRBJ2-3, with a tentative D call TRBD1 (6 bases). The CDR3 consists of 15 residues. The germline V gene has CDR1 SGDLS and CDR2 YYNGEE. V was shortened by 5 bases and J by 3 bases, with 16 bases between the two germline ends. The CDR3 sequence: CASRATGFETDTQYF. The DNA of the CDR3 is TGTGCCAGCAGAGCCACAGGGTTTGAAACAGATACGCAGTATTTT.

The V call is TRBV5-6, the J call TRBJ2-2; D may be TRBD1 (6 bases). Germline CDR1 and CDR2: SGHDT and YYEEEE. V lost 4 bases, J lost 5 bases, and 18 bases lay in between. The CDR3 spans 16 residues. CDR3 sequence (DNA): TGTGCCAGCAGCCTTCATGAGGGGGTACGGACCGGGGAGCTGTTTTTT. This sequence encodes CASSLHEGVRTGELFF. Full variable domain (rest looked up from reference TRBV5-6 and TRBJ2-2): DAGVTQSPTHLIKTRGQQVTLRCSPKSGHDTVSWYQQALGQGPQFIFQYYEEEERQRGNFPDRFSGHQFPNYSSELNVNALLLGDSALYLCASSLHEGVRTGELFFGEGSRLTVL.

The chain uses TRBV25-1 and TRBJ2-2; 7 positions agree with TRBD2. V shed 4 bases, J shed 6 bases, and the junction held 8 bases outside the gene matches. The germline V gene has CDR1 MGHDK and CDR2 SYGVNS. The CDR3 sequence is 15 residues long. CDR3 sequence reads: CASSASKGGPGELFF. CDR3 nucleotide sequence: TGTGCCAGCAGTGCCTCCAAGGGAGGGCCCGGGGAGCTGTTTTTT. The complete variable domain, with remaining parts taken from reference TRBV25-1 and TRBJ2-2, reads EADIYQTPRYLVIGTGKKITLECSQTMGHDKMYWYQQDPGMELHLIHYSYGVNSTEKGDLSSESTVSRIRTEHFPLTLESARPSHTSQYLCASSASKGGPGELFFGEGSRLTVL.

V gene TRBV2 combines with J gene TRBJ1-5; 7 bases are a match to TRBD1. There are 14 residues in the CDR3. Germline V gene sequence: CDR1 SNHLY, CDR2 FYNNEI. The V gene end was trimmed by 7 bases and the J gene end by 7 bases; junction bases not matched to a gene: 10. The CDR3 DNA is TGTGCCAGCACCGAAGGGGGCGGAGGGCAGCCCCAGCATTTT. The encoded protein is CASTEGGGGQPQHF.

This sequence joins TRBV25-1 and TRBJ1-1; possibly TRBD1 for D (5 bases). This CDR3 is 14 amino acids long. The V and J ends lost 3 bases and 2 bases respectively, with 10 bases between them. The germline V gene has CDR1 MGHDK and CDR2 SYGVNS. The CDR3 DNA reads as TGTGCCAGCAGTGATATGACAGCCAACACTGAAGCTTTCTTT. As protein: CASSDMTANTEAFF. The complete variable domain, with remaining parts taken from reference TRBV25-1 and TRBJ1-1, reads EADIYQTPRYLVIGTGKKITLECSQTMGHDKMYWYQQDPGMELHLIHYSYGVNSTEKGDLSSESTVSRIRTEHFPLTLESARPSHTSQYLCASSDMTANTEAFFGQGTRLTVV.

The chain couples TRBV5-4 to TRBJ2-7; D unclear. This CDR3 has 13 amino acids. Trimming removed 1 base at V and 0 bases at J, with 5 bases between. CDR1 SGHNT and CDR2 YYREEE come from the germline V gene (reference sequence). The CDR3 DNA reads TGTGCCAGCAGCTTGACTAACTCCTACGAGCAGTACTTC. Its translation: CASSLTNSYEQYF.

The gene calls are TRBV4-1 and TRBJ2-7, with D uncertain. Germline V gives CDR1 MGHRA, CDR2 YSYEKL. This CDR3 region has 14 residues. V was trimmed by 3 bases and J by 4 bases, leaving 13 bases between them. As DNA, the CDR3 is TGCGCCAGCAGCCAGTATCACTTCGGGTACGAGCAGTACTTC. Protein sequence: CASSQYHFGYEQYF.

The chain combines TRBV10-3 with TRBJ2-2; weak D call: TRBD1 (5 bases). CDR1 is ENHRY, CDR2 SYGVKD, per germline. Trimming left V 4 bases short and J 2 bases short, with 11 bases between. The CDR3 is made up of 15 amino acids. CDR3 bases: TGTGCCATCAGTGGACAGAGCCGAAACACCGGGGAGCTGTTTTTT. Translating it yields CAISGQSRNTGELFF.

This clone was counted only a few times. The rearrangement joins TRBV28 to TRBJ2-6; weak D call: TRBD1 (5 bases). The CDR3 spans 15 residues. V lost 3 bases to trimming and J lost 0 bases, with 6 bases between them. CDR1 and CDR2 from the germline V gene are MDHEN and SYDVKM. The CDR3 protein is CASSFRGSGANVLTF. As DNA, the CDR3 is TGTGCCAGCAGTTTTAGGGGCTCTGGGGCCAACGTCCTGACTTTC.

This clone was counted a few times. CDR3 DNA sequence: TGTGCCAGCAGTTTATTTGGACAGGGGTCTGGAAACACCATATATTTT. This encodes CASSLFGQGSGNTIYF. The genes are TRBV28 and TRBJ1-3; 9 bases map to TRBD1. This CDR3 spans 16 amino acids. Trimming at V came to 1 base and at J to 1 base, leaving 2 bases not matched to a gene. Germline V gives CDR1 MDHEN, CDR2 SYDVKM.

The chain links TRBV28 to TRBJ2-3, with D maybe TRBD1 (6 bases). The germline V gene encodes CDR1 MDHEN and CDR2 SYDVKM. V was clipped by 4 bases and J by 7 bases, with 12 bases between them. CDR3 size: 13 residues. The CDR3 DNA sequence: TGTGCCAGCAGTTCCTACAGGGCAAATACGCAGTATTTT. Protein sequence: CASSSYRANTQYF.

The genes are TRBV5-4 and TRBJ1-2; 7 nucleotides match TRBD1. Unmatched junction bases numbered 6, after V lost 4 bases and J lost 0 bases. From germline, CDR1 is SGHNT and CDR2 YYREEE (reference sequence). This CDR3 region has 15 residues. CDR3: CASSRPTGTNYGYTF. The CDR3 bases are TGTGCCAGCAGCCGACCGACAGGGACTAACTATGGCTACACCTTC.

V usage is TRBV28 and J usage is TRBJ2-3; a weak D match, TRBD1 (6 bases). Trimming removed 6 bases at V and 6 bases at J, with 22 bases between. The CDR3 runs to 16 residues. Looked up from germline, CDR1 is MDHEN and CDR2 is SYDVKM. CDR3 bases: TGTGCCAGCAGGTCGGGGCAGGGACATTCGGGGGATACGCAGTATTTT. Amino acid sequence: CASRSGQGHSGDTQYF.

The rearrangement joins TRBV27 to TRBJ2-2; D ambiguous. Germline lookup yields CDR1 MNHEY and CDR2 SMNVEV (reference sequence). The CDR3 loop spans 12 amino acids. V was clipped by 3 bases and J by 6 bases, with 5 bases between them. CDR3 region: CASSFLPGELFF. CDR3 DNA sequence: TGTGCCAGCAGTTTCCTTCCCGGGGAGCTGTTTTTT.

This clone was counted once. This chain links TRBV5-1 with TRBJ1-4, with D possibly being TRBD1 (6 bases). The CDR3 runs 18 residues. Trimming removed 3 bases from V and 4 bases from J, with 22 bases in between. CDR1 is SGHRS and CDR2 is YFSETQ in the germline V gene. CDR3 nucleotide sequence: TGCGCCAGCAGCTCAGGGGTCCTTGACAAAGGGGGTAATGAAAAACTGTTTTTT. It is translated as CASSSGVLDKGGNEKLFF.

The J gene is TRBJ2-1, the V gene TRBV4-2; 8 bases match TRBD2. V dropped 0 bases and J dropped 2; count of bases not matched to a gene: 3. CDR3 length: 16 amino acids. Germline lookup yields CDR1 LGHNA and CDR2 YNFKEQ. The CDR3: CASSQDGLAAYNEQFF. CDR3 DNA: TGTGCCAGCAGCCAAGATGGACTAGCAGCCTACAATGAGCAGTTCTTC.

V and J are TRBV5-6 and TRBJ2-7; the D is unclear. The V and J ends lost 0 bases and 4 bases respectively, with 5 bases between them. Looked up from germline, CDR1 is SGHDT and CDR2 is YYEEEE. The CDR3 runs to 12 residues. CDR3 coding DNA: TGTGCCAGCAGCTTGGCGCGATACGAGCAGTACTTC. It codes for CASSLARYEQYF. Filled out from reference TRBV5-6 and TRBJ2-7, the complete variable domain reads DAGVTQSPTHLIKTRGQQVTLRCSPKSGHDTVSWYQQALGQGPQFIFQYYEEEERQRGNFPDRFSGHQFPNYSSELNVNALLLGDSALYLCASSLARYEQYFGPGTRLTVT.

The gene calls are TRBV7-9 and TRBJ1-1; D uncertain. The CDR3 spans 13 residues. The V gene's germline CDR1 is SEHNR and CDR2 FQNEAQ (reference sequence). V lost 5 bases, J lost 3 bases, and 10 bases lay in between. The CDR3 DNA follows: TGTGCCAGCAGCGTCCTCTCAGACACTGAAGCTTTCTTT. This sequence encodes CASSVLSDTEAFF. Full variable domain (missing parts from reference TRBV7-9 and TRBJ1-1): DTGVSQNPRHKITKRGQNVTFRCDPISEHNRLYWYRQTLGQGPEFLTYFQNEAQLEKSRLLSDRFSAERPKGSFSTLEIQRTEQGDSAMYLCASSVLSDTEAFFGQGTRLTVV.

The J gene is TRBJ2-1, the V gene TRBV7-9; no clear D gene. Germline V gene sequence: CDR1 SEHNR, CDR2 FQNEAQ (reference sequence). V lost 5 bases, J lost 10 bases, and 9 bases lay in between. This CDR3 comprises 11 residues. The DNA of the CDR3 is TGTGCCAGCAGCCCTATCGGGGAGCAGTTCTTC. Translation: CASSPIGEQFF.

This clone was seen a single time. The chain recombines TRBV5-1 with TRBJ2-3, with D unclear. The germline gives CDR1 SGHRS, CDR2 YFSETQ. This CDR3 is built from 15 residues. With 4 bases removed from V and 3 bases from J, the gap between germline ends came to 15 bases. The CDR3 nucleotides are TGCGCCAGCAGCCCCGCGTCTAGTTCTACAGATACGCAGTATTTT. This encodes CASSPASSSTDTQYF.